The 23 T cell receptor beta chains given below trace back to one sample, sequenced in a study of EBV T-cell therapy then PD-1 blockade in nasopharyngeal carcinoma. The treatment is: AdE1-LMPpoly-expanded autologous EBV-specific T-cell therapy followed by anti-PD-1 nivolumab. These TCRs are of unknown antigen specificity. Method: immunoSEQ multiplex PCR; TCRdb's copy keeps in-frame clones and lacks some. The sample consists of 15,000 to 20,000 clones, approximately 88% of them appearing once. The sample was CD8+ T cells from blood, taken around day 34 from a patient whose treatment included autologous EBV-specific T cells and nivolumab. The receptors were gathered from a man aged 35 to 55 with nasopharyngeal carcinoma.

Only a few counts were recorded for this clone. CDR3 nucleotide sequence: TGTGCCAGCAGCCTATATCCCCGGGACAGCCTATCGGACACTGAAGCTTTCTTT. It specifies CASSLYPRDSLSDTEAFF. The chain carries TRBV7-3 and TRBJ1-1; 7 nucleotides line up with TRBD1. The CDR3 spans 18 residues. V gave up 5 bases and J gave up 3 bases; unmatched junction bases: 18. Germline CDR1 is SGHTA and CDR2 is FQGTGA.

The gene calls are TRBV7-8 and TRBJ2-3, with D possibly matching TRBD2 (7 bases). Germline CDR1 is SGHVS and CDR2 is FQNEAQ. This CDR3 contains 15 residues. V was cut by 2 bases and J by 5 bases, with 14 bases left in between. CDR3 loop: CASSLRGGRGDTQYF. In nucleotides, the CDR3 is TGTGCCAGCAGCTTAAGGGGGGGGAGGGGAGATACGCAGTATTTT. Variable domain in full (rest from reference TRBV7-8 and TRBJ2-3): GAGVSQSPRYKVAKRGQDVALRCDPISGHVSLFWYQQALGQGPEFLTYFQNEAQLDKSGLPSDRFFAERPEGSVSTLKIQRTQQEDSAVYLCASSLRGGRGDTQYFGPGTRLTVL.

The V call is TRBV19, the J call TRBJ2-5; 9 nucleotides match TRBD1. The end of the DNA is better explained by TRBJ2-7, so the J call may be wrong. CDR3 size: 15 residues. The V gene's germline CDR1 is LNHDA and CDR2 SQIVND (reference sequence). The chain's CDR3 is CASSSPGTGIYEQYF. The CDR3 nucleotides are TGTGCCAGTAGTTCGCCCGGGACAGGGATCTACGAGCAGTACTTC.

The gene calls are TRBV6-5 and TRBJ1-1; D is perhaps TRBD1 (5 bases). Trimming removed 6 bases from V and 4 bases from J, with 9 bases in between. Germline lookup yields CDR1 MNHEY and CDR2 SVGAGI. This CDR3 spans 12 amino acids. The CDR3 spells CASSHGGTEAFF. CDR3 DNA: TGTGCCAGCAGCCACGGGGGCACTGAAGCTTTCTTT.

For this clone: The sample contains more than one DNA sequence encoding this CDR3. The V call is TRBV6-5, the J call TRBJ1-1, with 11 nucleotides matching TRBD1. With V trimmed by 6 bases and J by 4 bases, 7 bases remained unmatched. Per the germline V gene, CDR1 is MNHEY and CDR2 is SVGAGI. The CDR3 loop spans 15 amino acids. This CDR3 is CASRIGTGGITEAFF. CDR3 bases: TGTGCCAGCAGGATCGGGACAGGGGGAATCACTGAAGCTTTCTTT.

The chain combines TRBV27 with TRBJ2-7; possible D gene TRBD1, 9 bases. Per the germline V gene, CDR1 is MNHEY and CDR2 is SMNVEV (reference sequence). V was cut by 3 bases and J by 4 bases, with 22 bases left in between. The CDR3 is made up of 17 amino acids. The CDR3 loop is CASSFSGGDREEYEQYF. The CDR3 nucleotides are TGTGCCAGCAGTTTCTCGGGGGGGGACAGGGAAGAATACGAGCAGTACTTC.

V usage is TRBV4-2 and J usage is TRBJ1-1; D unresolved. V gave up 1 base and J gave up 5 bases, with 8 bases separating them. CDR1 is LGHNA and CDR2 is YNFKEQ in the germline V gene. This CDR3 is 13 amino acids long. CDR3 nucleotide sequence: TGTGCCAGCAGCCAAGGGGATAAGACTGAAGCTTTCTTT. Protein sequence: CASSQGDKTEAFF.

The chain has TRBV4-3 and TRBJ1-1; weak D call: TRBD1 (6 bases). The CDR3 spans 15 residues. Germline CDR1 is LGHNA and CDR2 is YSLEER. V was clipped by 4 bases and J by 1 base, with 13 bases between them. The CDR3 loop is CASSRNRAGNTEAFF. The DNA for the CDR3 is TGCGCCAGCAGCCGAAACAGGGCTGGGAACACTGAAGCTTTCTTT.

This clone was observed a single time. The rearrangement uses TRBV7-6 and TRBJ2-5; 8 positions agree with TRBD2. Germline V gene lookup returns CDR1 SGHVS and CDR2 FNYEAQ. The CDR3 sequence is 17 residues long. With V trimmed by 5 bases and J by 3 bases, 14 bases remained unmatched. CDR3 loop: CASSPGGTAAGEETQYF. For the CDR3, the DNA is TGTGCCAGCAGCCCCGGAGGAACCGCAGCGGGGGAAGAGACCCAGTACTTC.

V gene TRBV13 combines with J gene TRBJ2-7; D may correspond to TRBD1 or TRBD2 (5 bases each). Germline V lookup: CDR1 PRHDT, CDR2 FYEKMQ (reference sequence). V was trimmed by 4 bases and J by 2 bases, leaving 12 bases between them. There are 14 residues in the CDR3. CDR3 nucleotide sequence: TGTGCCAGCAGCTCCACGGGACGGGCCTACGAGCAGTACTTC. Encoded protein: CASSSTGRAYEQYF.

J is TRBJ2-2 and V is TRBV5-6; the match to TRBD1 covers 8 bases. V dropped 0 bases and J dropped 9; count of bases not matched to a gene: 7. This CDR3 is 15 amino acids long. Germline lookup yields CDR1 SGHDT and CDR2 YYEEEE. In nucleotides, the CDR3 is TGTGCCAGCAGCTTGGGACAGGGGTTTTTCTGGGAGCTGTTTTTT. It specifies CASSLGQGFFWELFF.

The CDR3 is CASSYSLPNTEAFF. In DNA form, the CDR3 reads TGTGCCAGCAGTTACTCCTTGCCGAACACTGAAGCTTTCTTT. The V call is TRBV6-2 or TRBV6-3, the J call TRBJ1-1; no clear D gene. CDR1 and CDR2 from the germline V gene are MNHEY and SVGEGT. V was pared by 0 bases and J by 1 base, with 6 bases between. This CDR3 region has 14 residues.

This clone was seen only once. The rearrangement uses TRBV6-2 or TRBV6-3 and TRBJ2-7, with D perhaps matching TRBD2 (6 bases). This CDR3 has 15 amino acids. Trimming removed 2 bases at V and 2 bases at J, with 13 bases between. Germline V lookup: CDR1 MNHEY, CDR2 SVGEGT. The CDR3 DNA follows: TGTGCCAGCAGTTACCGGGACGGGACTCCCTACGAGCAGTACTTC. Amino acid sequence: CASSYRDGTPYEQYF.

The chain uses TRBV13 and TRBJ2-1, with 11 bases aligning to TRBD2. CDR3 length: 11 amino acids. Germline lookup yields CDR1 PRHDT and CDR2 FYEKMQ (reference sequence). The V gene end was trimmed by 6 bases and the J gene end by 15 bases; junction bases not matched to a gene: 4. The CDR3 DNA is TGTGCCAGCAGTAGCGGGGGGGCCATGTTCTTC. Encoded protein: CASSSGGAMFF.

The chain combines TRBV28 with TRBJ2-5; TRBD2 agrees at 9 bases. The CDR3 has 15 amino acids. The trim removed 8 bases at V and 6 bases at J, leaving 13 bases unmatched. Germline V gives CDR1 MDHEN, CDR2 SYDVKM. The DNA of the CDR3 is TGTGCCAGCGGCTATCCAGCGGGGGGATTGAAGACCCAGTACTTC. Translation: CASGYPAGGLKTQYF.

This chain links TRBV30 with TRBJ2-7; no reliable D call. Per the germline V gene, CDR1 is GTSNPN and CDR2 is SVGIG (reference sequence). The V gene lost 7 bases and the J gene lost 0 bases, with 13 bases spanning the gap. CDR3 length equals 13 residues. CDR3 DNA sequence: TGTGCCTTAACTGCAGCCAGCTCCTACGAGCAGTACTTC. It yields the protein CALTAASSYEQYF.

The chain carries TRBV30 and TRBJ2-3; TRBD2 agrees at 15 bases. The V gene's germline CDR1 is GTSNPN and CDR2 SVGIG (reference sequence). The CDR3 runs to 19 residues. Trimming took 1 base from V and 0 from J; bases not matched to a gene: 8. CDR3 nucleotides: TGTGCCTGGAGTGGGTGGACTAGCGGGGGGGCAGCTAGCACAGATACGCAGTATTTT. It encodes CAWSGWTSGGAASTDTQYF.

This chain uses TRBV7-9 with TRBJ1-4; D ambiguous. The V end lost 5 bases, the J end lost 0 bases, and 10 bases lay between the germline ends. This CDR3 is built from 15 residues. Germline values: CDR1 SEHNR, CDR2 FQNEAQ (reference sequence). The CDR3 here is CASSPPYTTNEKLFF. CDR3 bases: TGTGCCAGCAGCCCGCCGTATACAACTAATGAAAAACTGTTTTTT.

The CDR3 reads CASSYSTSGADTQYF. The CDR3, as DNA: TGTGCCAGCAGTTACTCGACTAGCGGGGCTGATACGCAGTATTTT. J is TRBJ2-3 and V is TRBV6-2 or TRBV6-3; TRBD2 aligns across 11 bases. The V segment lost 0 bases and the J segment 6 bases; nucleotides outside the gene matches: 2. Germline V lookup: CDR1 MNHEY, CDR2 SVGEGT. CDR3 size: 15 residues.

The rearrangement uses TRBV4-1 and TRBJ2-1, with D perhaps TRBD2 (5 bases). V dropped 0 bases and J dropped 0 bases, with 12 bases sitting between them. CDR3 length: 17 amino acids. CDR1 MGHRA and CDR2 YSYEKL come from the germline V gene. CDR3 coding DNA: TGCGCCAGCAGCCAAGATAGCCTAGCCGACTCCTACAATGAGCAGTTCTTC. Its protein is CASSQDSLADSYNEQFF.

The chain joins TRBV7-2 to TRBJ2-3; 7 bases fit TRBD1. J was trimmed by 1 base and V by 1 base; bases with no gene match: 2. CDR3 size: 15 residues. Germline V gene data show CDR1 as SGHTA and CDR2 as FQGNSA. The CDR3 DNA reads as TGTGCCAGCAGCTTAGGACAGGGCCGCACAGATACGCAGTATTTT. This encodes CASSLGQGRTDTQYF.

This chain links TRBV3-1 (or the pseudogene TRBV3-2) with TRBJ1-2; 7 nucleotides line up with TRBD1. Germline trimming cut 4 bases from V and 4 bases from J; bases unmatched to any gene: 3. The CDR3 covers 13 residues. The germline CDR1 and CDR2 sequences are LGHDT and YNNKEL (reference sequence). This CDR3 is CASSLQGSYGYTF. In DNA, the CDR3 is TGTGCCAGCAGCCTACAGGGGTCCTATGGCTACACCTTC.

As DNA, the CDR3 is TGTGCCAGCAGTTTATTGGACAGGGGGGTCTACGAGCAGTACTTC. It specifies CASSLLDRGVYEQYF. V usage is TRBV28 and J usage is TRBJ2-7; 10 nucleotides line up with TRBD1. The CDR3 totals 15 residues. V lost 1 base and J lost 3; bases outside the gene matches: 3. Germline-derived CDR1 and CDR2 are MDHEN and SYDVKM.